Presented here are 31 T cell receptor beta chains from one specimen sequenced in a study of blood T cell repertoires in COVID-19. TCRdb's table, derived via immunoSEQ multiplex PCR, lists solely in-frame clones and lacks some. Of under 95,000 clones listed, about 80% are singletons. Sequencing used peripheral blood. These receptors originate from a man aged 45-65 years with active or convalescent COVID-19.

The CDR3 sequence: CASSLDRASKKAFF. For the CDR3, the DNA is TGTGCCAGCAGCTTAGACAGGGCCAGCAAAAAAGCTTTCTTT. The chain uses TRBV11-3 and TRBJ1-1, with a weak D call TRBD1 (5 bases). V was trimmed by 0 bases and J by 9 bases, leaving 14 bases between them. This CDR3 contains 14 residues. CDR1 and CDR2 from the germline V gene are SGHNT and YENEEA.

V is TRBV5-1 and J is TRBJ2-3; unclear D gene. V dropped 0 bases and J dropped 6 bases, with 14 bases sitting between them. The CDR3 extends over 15 amino acids. Germline V CDR1 and CDR2: SGHRS, YFSETQ. The chain's CDR3 is CASSLGGINIDTQYF. Here the CDR3 DNA reads TGCGCCAGCAGCTTGGGAGGTATAAATATTGATACGCAGTATTTT.

The chain links TRBV19 to TRBJ2-6; maybe TRBD2 (7 bases). Germline-derived CDR1 and CDR2 are LNHDA and SQIVND (reference sequence). The V end was cut by 7 bases, the J end by 5 bases, with 24 bases between. The CDR3 runs 18 residues. The CDR3 DNA reads TGTGCCAGTACCGTGGGGGGGGCGGTTCGACAAAGGGCCAACGTCCTGACTTTC. This codes for CASTVGGAVRQRANVLTF.

The V gene is TRBV7-9, the J gene TRBJ2-2; D gene unclear. V dropped 5 bases and J dropped 8 bases, with 6 bases sitting between them. CDR3 length: 11 residues. Germline V gives CDR1 SEHNR, CDR2 FQNEAQ (reference sequence). The CDR3 DNA sequence: TGTGCCAGCAGCCCTGAGGGGGAGCTGTTTTTT. Translation: CASSPEGELFF.

The CDR3 protein is CASRPGQMSTDTQYF. The CDR3 coding sequence is TGCGCCAGCAGGCCGGGACAAATGAGCACAGATACGCAGTATTTT. The genes are TRBV4-3 and TRBJ2-3, with D possibly being TRBD1 (6 bases). V dropped 6 bases and J dropped 0 bases, with 13 bases sitting between them. Germline V gives CDR1 LGHNA, CDR2 YSLEER. The length of the CDR3 is 15 residues.

The chain joins TRBV4-3 to TRBJ1-4; TRBD1 might be the D (5 bases). V was cut by 4 bases and J by 8 bases, with 14 bases left in between. Germline values: CDR1 LGHNA, CDR2 YSLEER. This CDR3 has 14 residues. The CDR3 protein is CASSPFLTVEKLFF. The CDR3 DNA reads TGCGCCAGCAGCCCGTTCCTGACAGTCGAAAAACTGTTTTTT.

This clone has only one observation. The chain carries TRBV6-5 and TRBJ1-2; D is perhaps TRBD1 (5 bases). The CDR3 is 15 residues long. Germline loops: CDR1 MNHEY, CDR2 SVGAGI. V was shortened by 6 bases and J by 4 bases, with 18 bases between the two germline ends. Here the CDR3 reads CASRDWGRGSYGYTF. Written as DNA, the CDR3 is TGTGCCAGCAGAGACTGGGGGAGGGGATCCTATGGCTACACCTTC.

This clone was observed a single time. The V and J genes are TRBV4-2 and TRBJ1-2, with 8 nucleotides matching TRBD1. V was clipped by 4 bases and J by 4 bases; unmatched bases: 14. This CDR3 contains 17 residues. Germline assignment: CDR1 LGHNA and CDR2 YNFKEQ. CDR3 nucleotides: TGTGCCAGCAGCCTACGGACAGGGAAGTCGTATGGCTATGGCTACACCTTC. It specifies CASSLRTGKSYGYGYTF.

The V and J genes are TRBV5-1 and TRBJ1-3, with D possibly TRBD1 on 5 matching bases. V lost 0 bases and J 2 bases, leaving 6 bases between the germline ends. The germline V gene has CDR1 SGHRS and CDR2 YFSETQ. The CDR3 extends over 14 amino acids. The CDR3 DNA reads TGCGCCAGCAGCTTGGGGACAACTGGAAACACCATATATTTT. Translating it yields CASSLGTTGNTIYF.

The chain links TRBV19 to TRBJ1-6; 7 positions agree with TRBD1. The CDR3 is made up of 15 amino acids. J gave up 13 bases and V 0 bases, and 9 bases lay outside the gene matches. The V gene's germline CDR1 is LNHDA and CDR2 SQIVND (reference sequence). The CDR3 sequence: CASSIDTGALQPLHF. Written as DNA, the CDR3 is TGTGCCAGTAGTATAGATACAGGGGCTCTCCAGCCCCTCCACTTT.

This chain joins TRBV30 and TRBJ1-1; 9 bases match TRBD1. This CDR3 has 13 residues. Germline CDR1 GTSNPN, CDR2 SVGIG (reference sequence). With V trimmed by 4 bases and J by 2 bases, 2 bases remained unmatched. This chain's CDR3 is CAWMGQGNTEAFF. As DNA, the CDR3 is TGTGCCTGGATGGGACAGGGAAACACTGAAGCTTTCTTT.

This clone showed up many times. The gene calls are TRBV14 and TRBJ1-1, with TRBD1 identical over 7 bases. The germline V gene has CDR1 SGHDN and CDR2 FVKESK. J was trimmed by 5 bases and V by 3 bases; bases with no gene match: 12. The CDR3 extends over 16 amino acids. The CDR3 loop reads CASSHRTVRGVTEAFF. In DNA, the CDR3 is TGTGCCAGCAGCCATAGGACCGTCAGGGGGGTTACTGAAGCTTTCTTT.

The chain recombines TRBV6-4 with TRBJ2-1; D is uncertain. The CDR3 loop spans 13 amino acids. V lost 3 bases and J 8 bases, leaving 11 bases between the germline ends. Germline values: CDR1 MRHNA, CDR2 SNTAGT. The CDR3, as DNA: TGTGCCAGCAGTGATCCCGGCGGTCATGAGCAGTTCTTC. This codes for CASSDPGGHEQFF.

V and J are TRBV6-5 and TRBJ2-7; 11 bases are a match to TRBD1. Germline lookup yields CDR1 MNHEY and CDR2 SVGAGI. V lost 11 bases, J lost 5 bases, and 8 bases stayed unmatched. This CDR3 has 13 amino acids. CDR3 amino acids: CAAEGQGADEQYF. CDR3 DNA sequence: TGTGCCGCTGAAGGACAGGGGGCGGACGAGCAGTACTTC.

The chain couples TRBV5-5 to TRBJ1-1, with D uncertain. With 0 bases removed from V and 6 bases from J, the gap between germline ends came to 18 bases. The CDR3 extends over 16 amino acids. Looked up from germline, CDR1 is SGHKS and CDR2 is YYEKEE (reference sequence). In nucleotides, the CDR3 is TGTGCCAGCAGCTTGGAATCCGCAGTCCGGAGGGCTGAAGCTTTCTTT. The encoded protein is CASSLESAVRRAEAFF.

The rearrangement uses TRBV27 and TRBJ2-3, with unresolved D. Trimming took 3 bases from V and 2 from J, leaving 6 bases between them. Germline assignment: CDR1 MNHEY and CDR2 SMNVEV (reference sequence). The length of the CDR3 is 13 residues. In nucleotides, the CDR3 is TGTGCCAGCAGTTTCTCGGTCACAGATACGCAGTATTTT. Translation: CASSFSVTDTQYF.

The chain uses TRBV5-1 and TRBJ2-5, with D hard to call. Trimming removed 3 bases at V and 5 bases at J, with 14 bases between. Germline CDR1 SGHRS, CDR2 YFSETQ. The CDR3 consists of 14 residues. Here the CDR3 DNA reads TGCGCCAGCAGCTCAGCTACCCACGGGGAGACCCAGTACTTC. Encoded protein: CASSSATHGETQYF.

The chain joins TRBV10-2 to TRBJ1-2, with TRBD1 as a possible D gene (5 bases). Germline loops: CDR1 WSHSY, CDR2 SAAADI. V shed 9 bases and J shed 1 base, with 9 bases lying between them. The CDR3 runs to 12 residues. The CDR3 DNA reads TGCGCCAGTGGGGGAGGTAACTATGGCTACACCTTC. This codes for CASGGGNYGYTF.

CDR3 in DNA: TGTGCCAGCAGCTTAATTGGTGGGACTTTCTACAATGAGCAGTTCTTC. Its protein product is CASSLIGGTFYNEQFF. This chain joins TRBV7-3 and TRBJ2-1, with a tentative D call TRBD2 (6 bases). The germline V and J ends were trimmed by 1 base and 3 bases, with 13 bases remaining between them. Per germline, CDR1 SGHTA and CDR2 FQGTGA. This CDR3 is built from 16 residues.

V gene TRBV13 combines with J gene TRBJ2-1; D may be TRBD2 (6 bases). Deletions cut 0 bases from V and 4 bases from J, with 13 bases between. The length of the CDR3 is 16 residues. The V gene's germline CDR1 is PRHDT and CDR2 FYEKMQ (reference sequence). CDR3 DNA sequence: TGTGCCAGCAGCTTAGGCGGAAGGGGAGGTTACAATGAGCAGTTCTTC. Its protein is CASSLGGRGGYNEQFF.

The chain has TRBV11-2 and TRBJ2-5; TRBD1 aligns across 7 bases. Germline values: CDR1 SGHAT, CDR2 FQNNGV. Losses at the gene ends were 5 bases for V and 3 bases for J; bases not matched to a gene: 6. The CDR3 consists of 14 residues. The chain's CDR3 is CASSRTGQKETQYF. The CDR3 DNA reads as TGTGCCAGCAGCCGAACGGGACAGAAAGAGACCCAGTACTTC. Drawing the rest from reference TRBV11-2 and TRBJ2-5, the complete variable domain is EAGVAQSPRYKIIEKRQSVAFWCNPISGHATLYWYQQILGQGPKLLIQFQNNGVVDDSQLPKDRFSAERLKGVDSTLKIQPAKLEDSAVYLCASSRTGQKETQYFGPGTRLLVL.

The rearrangement joins TRBV10-2 to TRBJ1-2; tentatively, D is TRBD1 (5 bases). The CDR3 consists of 14 residues. V was trimmed by 2 bases and J by 3 bases, leaving 10 bases between them. Germline CDR1 reads WSHSY; CDR2 reads SAAADI. The CDR3 bases are TGCGCCAGCAGTGAGGGCAGGACATACTATGGCTACACCTTC. Protein sequence: CASSEGRTYYGYTF.

The chain is built from TRBV3-1 (or the pseudogene TRBV3-2) and TRBJ1-5; D uncertain. The V gene lost 3 bases and the J gene lost 6 bases, with 12 bases spanning the gap. CDR3 length: 14 amino acids. The germline CDR1 and CDR2 sequences are LGHDT and YNNKEL (reference sequence). The CDR3 loop is CASSHSGNGQPQHF. CDR3 coding DNA: TGTGCCAGCAGCCACTCGGGGAATGGTCAGCCCCAGCATTTT.

This clone was seen a few times. V is TRBV29-1 and J is TRBJ1-5; D not certain. V was cut by 4 bases and J by 8 bases, with 6 bases left in between. The CDR3 runs to 10 residues. The germline gives CDR1 SQVTM, CDR2 ANQGSEA. The CDR3 is CSVGSEPQHF. The CDR3 coding sequence is TGCAGCGTTGGGTCAGAGCCCCAGCATTTT.

This sequence joins TRBV24-1 and TRBJ2-5; TRBD1 agrees at 12 bases. This CDR3 has 17 amino acids. V lost 5 bases to trimming and J lost 5 bases; unmatched junction nucleotides: 11. Per germline, CDR1 KGHDR and CDR2 SFDVKD. The CDR3 loop reads CATSAGQGAALGETQYF. CDR3 coding DNA: TGTGCCACCAGTGCGGGACAGGGGGCGGCGTTGGGGGAGACCCAGTACTTC.

The V and J genes are TRBV11-2 and TRBJ1-5, with no clear D. This CDR3 has 15 amino acids. Germline CDR1 SGHAT, CDR2 FQNNGV. V was clipped by 1 base and J by 5 bases, with 12 bases between them. The CDR3, as DNA: TGTGCCAGCAGCTTAGGCCTCGGCGGTGATCAGCCCCAGCATTTT. Translating it yields CASSLGLGGDQPQHF.

The chain is built from TRBV5-4 and TRBJ2-3, with 14 bases aligning to TRBD2. Germline CDR1 SGHNT, CDR2 YYREEE (reference sequence). This CDR3 region has 16 residues. After removal of 4 bases from V and 4 bases from J, the junction contained 5 bases not matched to a gene. The CDR3 DNA sequence: TGTGCCAGCAGCCCGACTAGCGGGGGGGCCCCAGATACGCAGTATTTT. Translated: CASSPTSGGAPDTQYF.

This clone has a single count. This rearrangement joins TRBV5-4 to TRBJ2-5; no definite D call. Trimming cost V 2 bases and J 3 bases, with 8 bases left between them. The CDR3 is made up of 13 amino acids. Looked up from germline, CDR1 is SGHNT and CDR2 is YYREEE (reference sequence). In DNA form, the CDR3 reads TGTGCCAGCAGCTTTGTCGCGGAAGAGACCCAGTACTTC. This encodes CASSFVAEETQYF.

The chain couples TRBV29-1 to TRBJ2-2; no clear D gene. The germline gives CDR1 SQVTM, CDR2 ANQGSEA. The V end lost 3 bases, the J end lost 5 bases, and 7 bases lay between the germline ends. The length of the CDR3 is 12 residues. CDR3 loop: CSVDGRTGELFF. CDR3 nucleotide sequence: TGCAGCGTTGATGGTCGGACCGGGGAGCTGTTTTTT.

The chain couples TRBV5-6 to TRBJ1-2; 10 nucleotides align to TRBD1. This CDR3 comprises 13 residues. J gave up 5 bases and V 4 bases, and 2 bases lay outside the gene matches. Germline V gene sequence: CDR1 SGHDT, CDR2 YYEEEE. The CDR3 DNA sequence: TGTGCCAGCAGCAGACAGGGGGCTTATGGCTACACCTTC. Residues: CASSRQGAYGYTF. The full variable domain, rest sourced from reference TRBV5-6 and TRBJ1-2, is DAGVTQSPTHLIKTRGQQVTLRCSPKSGHDTVSWYQQALGQGPQFIFQYYEEEERQRGNFPDRFSGHQFPNYSSELNVNALLLGDSALYLCASSRQGAYGYTFGSGTRLTVV.

The chain recombines TRBV2 with TRBJ1-1, with D possibly matching TRBD1 (6 bases). The CDR3 sequence is 13 residues long. The germline V and J ends were trimmed by 1 base and 5 bases, with 8 bases remaining between them. The germline V gene encodes CDR1 SNHLY and CDR2 FYNNEI. In nucleotides, the CDR3 is TGTGCCAGCAGTGAAGAGGGGGGGACTGAAGCTTTCTTT. Its translation is CASSEEGGTEAFF.